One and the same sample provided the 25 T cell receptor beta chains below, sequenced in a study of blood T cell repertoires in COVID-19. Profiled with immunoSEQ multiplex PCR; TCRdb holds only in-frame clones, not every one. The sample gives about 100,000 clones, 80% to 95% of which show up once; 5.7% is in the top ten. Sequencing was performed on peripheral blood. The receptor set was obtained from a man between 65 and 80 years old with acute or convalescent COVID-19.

This chain's CDR3 is CASSVDFSGNTIYF. The CDR3 coding sequence is TGTGCCAGCAGCGTAGACTTCTCTGGAAACACCATATATTTT. The chain recombines TRBV7-9 with TRBJ1-3; D not resolved. Germline CDR1 reads SEHNR; CDR2 reads FQNEAQ (reference sequence). There are 14 residues in the CDR3. Trimming pared 5 bases from V and 0 bases from J, leaving 8 bases between.

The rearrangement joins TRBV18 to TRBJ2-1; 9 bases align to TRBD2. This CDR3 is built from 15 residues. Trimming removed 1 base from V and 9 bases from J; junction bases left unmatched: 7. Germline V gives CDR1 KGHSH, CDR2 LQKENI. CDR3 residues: CASSPRGLAGSEQFF. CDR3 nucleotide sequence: TGTGCCAGCTCACCACGCGGTCTAGCGGGGAGTGAGCAGTTCTTC.

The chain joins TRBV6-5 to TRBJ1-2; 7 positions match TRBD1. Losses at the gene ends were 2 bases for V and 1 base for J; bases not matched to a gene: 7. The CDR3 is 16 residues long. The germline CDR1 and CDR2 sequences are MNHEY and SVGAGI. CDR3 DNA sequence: TGTGCCAGCAGTTACGTGGCAGGGGGTAGTAACTATGGCTACACCTTC. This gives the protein CASSYVAGGSNYGYTF.

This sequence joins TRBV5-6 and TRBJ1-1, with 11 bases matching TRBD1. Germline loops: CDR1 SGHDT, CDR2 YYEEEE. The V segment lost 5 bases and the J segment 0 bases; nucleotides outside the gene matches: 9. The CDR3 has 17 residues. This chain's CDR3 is CASSTGTGGFMNTEAFF. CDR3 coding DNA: TGTGCCAGCAGTACCGGGACAGGGGGTTTCATGAACACTGAAGCTTTCTTT.

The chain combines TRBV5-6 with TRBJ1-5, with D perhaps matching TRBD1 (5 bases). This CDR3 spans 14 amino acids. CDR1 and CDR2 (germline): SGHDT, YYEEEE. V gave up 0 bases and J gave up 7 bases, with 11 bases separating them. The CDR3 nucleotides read TGTGCCAGCAGCTTGGGGGCAGGGCCCCAGCCCCAGCATTTT. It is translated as CASSLGAGPQPQHF.

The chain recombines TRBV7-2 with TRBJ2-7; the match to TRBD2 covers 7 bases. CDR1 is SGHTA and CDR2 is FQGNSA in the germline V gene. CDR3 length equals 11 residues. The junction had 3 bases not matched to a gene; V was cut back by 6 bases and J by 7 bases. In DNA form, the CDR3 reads TGTGCCAGCAGGTCACTAGCGGAGCAGTACTTC. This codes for CASRSLAEQYF.

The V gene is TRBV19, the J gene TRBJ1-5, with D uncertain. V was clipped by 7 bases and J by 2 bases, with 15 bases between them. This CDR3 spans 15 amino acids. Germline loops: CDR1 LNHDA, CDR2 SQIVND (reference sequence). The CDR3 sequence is CASTDRGLGNQPQHF. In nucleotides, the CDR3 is TGTGCCAGTACTGATCGGGGTCTCGGCAATCAGCCCCAGCATTTT.

The CDR3, as DNA: TGCAGCGTTGCCGATTCTCGAGCGGTCTACGAGCAGTACTTC. Protein: CSVADSRAVYEQYF. This chain links TRBV29-1 with TRBJ2-7; maybe TRBD2 (5 bases). The CDR3 is 14 residues long. Germline V gene lookup returns CDR1 SQVTM and CDR2 ANQGSEA. Trimming pared 4 bases from V and 3 bases from J, leaving 16 bases between.

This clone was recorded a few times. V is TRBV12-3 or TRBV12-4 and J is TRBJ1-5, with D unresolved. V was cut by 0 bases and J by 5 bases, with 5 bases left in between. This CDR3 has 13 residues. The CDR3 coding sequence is TGTGCCAGCAGTTTAGCGGAGGATCAGCCCCAGCATTTT. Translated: CASSLAEDQPQHF.

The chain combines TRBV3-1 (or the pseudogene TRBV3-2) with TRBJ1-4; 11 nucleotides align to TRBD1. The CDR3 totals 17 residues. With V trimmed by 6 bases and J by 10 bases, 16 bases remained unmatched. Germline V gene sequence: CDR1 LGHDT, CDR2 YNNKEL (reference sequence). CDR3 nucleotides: TGTGCCAGCAGGGACCGGGACAGGGGGAAGACGGGCGTAAAACTGTTTTTT. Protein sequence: CASRDRDRGKTGVKLFF.

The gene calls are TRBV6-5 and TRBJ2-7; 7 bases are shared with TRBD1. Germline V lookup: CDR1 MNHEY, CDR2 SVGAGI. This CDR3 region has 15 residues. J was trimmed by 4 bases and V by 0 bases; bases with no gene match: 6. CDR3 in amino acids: CASSYSRTGWYEQYF. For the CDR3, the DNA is TGTGCCAGCAGTTACTCGAGGACAGGCTGGTACGAGCAGTACTTC.

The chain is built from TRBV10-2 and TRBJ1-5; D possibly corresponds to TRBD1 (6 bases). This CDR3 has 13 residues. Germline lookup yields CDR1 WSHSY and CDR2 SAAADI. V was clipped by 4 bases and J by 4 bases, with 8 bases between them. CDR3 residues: CASSVGQNQPQHF. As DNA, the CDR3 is TGCGCCAGCAGTGTCGGACAGAATCAGCCCCAGCATTTT.

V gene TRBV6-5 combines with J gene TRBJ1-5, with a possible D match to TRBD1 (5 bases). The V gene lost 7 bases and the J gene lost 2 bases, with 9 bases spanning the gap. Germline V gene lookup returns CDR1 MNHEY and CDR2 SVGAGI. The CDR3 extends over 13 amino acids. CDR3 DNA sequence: TGTGCCAGCAATCCGGGGGGCAATCAGCCCCAGCATTTT. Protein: CASNPGGNQPQHF.

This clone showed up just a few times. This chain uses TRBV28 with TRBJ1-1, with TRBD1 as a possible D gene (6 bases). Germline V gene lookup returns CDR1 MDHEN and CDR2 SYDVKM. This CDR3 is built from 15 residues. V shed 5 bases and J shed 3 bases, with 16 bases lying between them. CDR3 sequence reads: CASSPWDIRDTEAFF. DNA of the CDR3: TGTGCCAGCAGTCCGTGGGACATCAGGGACACTGAAGCTTTCTTT.

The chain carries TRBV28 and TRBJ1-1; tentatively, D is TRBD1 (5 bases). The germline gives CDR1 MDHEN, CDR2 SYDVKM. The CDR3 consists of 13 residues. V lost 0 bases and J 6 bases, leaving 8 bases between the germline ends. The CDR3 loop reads CASSLWQGAEAFF. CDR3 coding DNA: TGTGCCAGCAGTTTATGGCAGGGCGCTGAAGCTTTCTTT.

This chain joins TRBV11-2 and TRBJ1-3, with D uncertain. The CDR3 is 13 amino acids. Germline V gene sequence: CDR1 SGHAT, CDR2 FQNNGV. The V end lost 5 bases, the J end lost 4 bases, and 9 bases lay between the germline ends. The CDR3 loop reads CASSTSQGNTIYF. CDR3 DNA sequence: TGTGCCAGCAGCACGTCACAGGGAAACACCATATATTTT.

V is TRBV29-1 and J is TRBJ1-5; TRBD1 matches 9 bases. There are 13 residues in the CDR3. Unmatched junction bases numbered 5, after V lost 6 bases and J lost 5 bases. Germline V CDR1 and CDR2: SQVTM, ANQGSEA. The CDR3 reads CSVTGGTDQPQHF. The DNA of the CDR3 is TGCAGCGTGACAGGGGGGACCGATCAGCCCCAGCATTTT. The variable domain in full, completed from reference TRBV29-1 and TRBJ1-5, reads SAVISQKPSRDICQRGTSLTIQCQVDSQVTMMFWYRQQPGQSLTLIATANQGSEATYESGFVIDKFPISRPNLTFSTLTVSNMSPEDSSIYLCSVTGGTDQPQHFGDGTRLSIL.

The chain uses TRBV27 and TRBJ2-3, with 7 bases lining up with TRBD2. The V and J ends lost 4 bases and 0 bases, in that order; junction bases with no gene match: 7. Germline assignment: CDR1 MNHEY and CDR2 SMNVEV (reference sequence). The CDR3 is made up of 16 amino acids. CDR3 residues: CASSWGGVSSTDTQYF. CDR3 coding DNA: TGTGCCAGCAGTTGGGGAGGGGTTTCTAGCACAGATACGCAGTATTTT.

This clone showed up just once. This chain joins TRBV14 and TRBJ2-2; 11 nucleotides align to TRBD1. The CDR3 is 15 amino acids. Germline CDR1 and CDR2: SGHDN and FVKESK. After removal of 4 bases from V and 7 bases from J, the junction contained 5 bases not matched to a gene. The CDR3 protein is CASSRRTGGGGELFF. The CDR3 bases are TGTGCCAGCAGCCGCAGGACAGGGGGCGGCGGGGAGCTGTTTTTT.

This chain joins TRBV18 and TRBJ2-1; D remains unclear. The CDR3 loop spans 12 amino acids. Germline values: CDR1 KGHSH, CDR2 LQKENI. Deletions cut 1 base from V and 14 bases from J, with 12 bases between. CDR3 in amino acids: CASSPRGDEEFF. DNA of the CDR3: TGTGCCAGCTCACCACGAGGTGACGAAGAGTTCTTC. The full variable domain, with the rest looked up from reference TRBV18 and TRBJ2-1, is NAGVMQNPRHLVRRRGQEARLRCSPMKGHSHVYWYRQLPEEGLKFMVYLQKENIIDESGMPKERFSAEFPKEGPSILRIQQVVRGDSAAYFCASSPRGDEEFFGPGTRLTVL.

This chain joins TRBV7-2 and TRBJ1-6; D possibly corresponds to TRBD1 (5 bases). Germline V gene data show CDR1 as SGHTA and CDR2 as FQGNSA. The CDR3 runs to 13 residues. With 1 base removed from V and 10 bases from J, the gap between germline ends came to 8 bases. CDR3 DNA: TGTGCCAGCAGCTTAGTCCAGGGATCACCCCTCCACTTT. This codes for CASSLVQGSPLHF.

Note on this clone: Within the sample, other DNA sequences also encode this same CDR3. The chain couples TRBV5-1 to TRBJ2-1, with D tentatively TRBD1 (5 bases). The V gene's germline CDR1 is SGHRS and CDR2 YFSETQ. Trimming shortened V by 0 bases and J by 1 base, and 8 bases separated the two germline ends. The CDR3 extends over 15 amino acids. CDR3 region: CASSLAKGSYNEQFF. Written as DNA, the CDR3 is TGCGCCAGCAGCTTGGCCAAGGGGTCCTACAATGAGCAGTTCTTC.

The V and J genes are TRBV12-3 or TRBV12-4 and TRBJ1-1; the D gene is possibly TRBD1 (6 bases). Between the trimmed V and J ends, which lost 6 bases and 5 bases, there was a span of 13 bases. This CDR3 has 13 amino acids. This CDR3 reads CASSGQFETEAFF. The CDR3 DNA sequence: TGTGCCAGCAGCGGACAGTTCGAAACTGAAGCTTTCTTT.

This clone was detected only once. For the CDR3, the DNA is TGTGCCAGCAGTCTCCAGGGGTCCCCTTACACCTTC. It codes for CASSLQGSPYTF. This chain joins TRBV7-9 and TRBJ1-2; a weak D match, TRBD1 (6 bases). Trimming left V 6 bases short and J 11 bases short, with 16 bases between. This CDR3 is built from 12 residues. Germline values: CDR1 SEHNR, CDR2 FQNEAQ (reference sequence).

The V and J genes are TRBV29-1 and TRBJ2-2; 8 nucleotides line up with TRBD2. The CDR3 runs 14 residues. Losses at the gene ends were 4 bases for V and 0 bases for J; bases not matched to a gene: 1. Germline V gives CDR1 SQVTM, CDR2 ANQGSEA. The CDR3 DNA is TGCAGCGTTGGCGGGGGGACGAACACCGGGGAGCTGTTTTTT. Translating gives CSVGGGTNTGELFF.